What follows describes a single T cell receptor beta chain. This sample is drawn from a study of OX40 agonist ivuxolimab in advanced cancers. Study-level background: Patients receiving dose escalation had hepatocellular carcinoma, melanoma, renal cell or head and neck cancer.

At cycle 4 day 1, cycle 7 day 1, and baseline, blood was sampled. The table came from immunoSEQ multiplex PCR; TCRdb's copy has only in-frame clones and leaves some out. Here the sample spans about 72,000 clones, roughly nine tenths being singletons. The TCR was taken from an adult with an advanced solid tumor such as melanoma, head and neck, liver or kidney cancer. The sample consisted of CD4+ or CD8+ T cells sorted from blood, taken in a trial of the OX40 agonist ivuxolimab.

CDR3 coding DNA: TGTGCCAGCAGCTTGAAAAGTAGGAGGGAGGGGCCCACCGGGGAGCTGTTTTTT. Protein product: CASSLKSRREGPTGELFF. The V gene is TRBV7-9, the J gene TRBJ2-2; TRBD2 agrees at 7 bases. CDR1 SEHNR and CDR2 FQNEAQ come from the germline V gene (reference sequence). The trim removed 3 bases at V and 4 bases at J, leaving 14 bases unmatched. This CDR3 spans 18 amino acids.